This TCR beta chain emerged from a study of beta chain features in type 1 diabetes. CDR1 and CDR2 from the germline V gene are SGHDN and FVKESK. The CDR3 length is 17 residues. The ends lost 3 bases at V and 5 bases at J; junction bases unmatched: 11. The authors reverse transcribed all of the isolated RNA, so sequencing captured expressed TCRB transcripts. The method was immunoSEQ multiplex PCR; TCRdb's version includes in-frame clones alone and lacks a portion of them. Of some 350,000 clones in the sample, roughly 13% were seen once. The sample holds a few counts of this clone. Its antigen is still unknown. Broader study findings: A cDNA-based sequencing approach could over-represent cells with high TCR expression. Among patients with Type 1 diabetes, TCRB CDR3s were moderately but significantly shorter in every one of the four CD4+ subsets. PCR, the amplification step, might favor shorter templates, equally in patients and controls. A potential influence of HLA type upon TCRB rearrangement remained unresolved herein.

Populations obtained by sorting all exceeded 95% purity. This sequence was found in a young woman with type 1 diabetes. The gene calls are TRBV14 and TRBJ1-5, with 9 bases identical to TRBD1. Sequencing was carried out using naive CD4+ T cells from blood. CDR3: CASSQGDRGMKDQPQHF. The CDR3 region has the DNA TGTGCCAGCAGCCAGGGAGACAGGGGGATGAAGGATCAGCCCCAGCATTTT. The complete variable domain, with remaining parts taken from reference TRBV14 and TRBJ1-5, reads EAGVTQFPSHSVIEKGQTVTLRCDPISGHDNLYWYRRVMGKEIKFLLHFVKESKQDESGMPNNRFLAERTGGTYSTLKVQPAELEDSGVYFCASSQGDRGMKDQPQHFGDGTRLSIL.